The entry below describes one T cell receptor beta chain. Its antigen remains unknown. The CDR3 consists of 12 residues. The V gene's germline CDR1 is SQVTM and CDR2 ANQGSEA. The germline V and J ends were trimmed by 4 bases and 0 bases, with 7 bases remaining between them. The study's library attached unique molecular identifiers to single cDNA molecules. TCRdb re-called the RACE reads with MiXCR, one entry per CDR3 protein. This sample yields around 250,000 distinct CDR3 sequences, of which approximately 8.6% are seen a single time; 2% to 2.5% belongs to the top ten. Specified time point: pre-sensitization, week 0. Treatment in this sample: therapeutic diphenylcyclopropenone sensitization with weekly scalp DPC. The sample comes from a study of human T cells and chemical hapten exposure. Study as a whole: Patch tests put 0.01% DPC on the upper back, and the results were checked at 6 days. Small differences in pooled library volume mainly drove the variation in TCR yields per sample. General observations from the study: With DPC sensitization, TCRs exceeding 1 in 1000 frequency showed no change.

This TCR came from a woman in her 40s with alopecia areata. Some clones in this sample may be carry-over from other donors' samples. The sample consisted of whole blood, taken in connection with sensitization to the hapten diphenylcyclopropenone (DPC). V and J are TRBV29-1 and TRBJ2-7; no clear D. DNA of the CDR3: TGCAGCGTTGGGGCGACCTCCTACGAGCAGTACTTC. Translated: CSVGATSYEQYF.